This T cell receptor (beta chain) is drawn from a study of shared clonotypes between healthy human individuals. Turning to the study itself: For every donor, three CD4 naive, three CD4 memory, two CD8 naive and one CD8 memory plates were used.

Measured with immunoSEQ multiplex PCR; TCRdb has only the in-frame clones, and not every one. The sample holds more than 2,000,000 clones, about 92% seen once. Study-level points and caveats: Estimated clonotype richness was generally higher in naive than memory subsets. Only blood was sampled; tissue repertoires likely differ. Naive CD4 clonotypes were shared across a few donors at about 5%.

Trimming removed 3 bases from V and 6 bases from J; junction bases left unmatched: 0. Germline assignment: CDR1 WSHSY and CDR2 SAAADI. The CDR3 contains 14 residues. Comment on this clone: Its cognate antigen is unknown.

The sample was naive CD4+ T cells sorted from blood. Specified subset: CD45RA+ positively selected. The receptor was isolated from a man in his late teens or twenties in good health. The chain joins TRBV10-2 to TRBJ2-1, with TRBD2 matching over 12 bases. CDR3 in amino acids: CASSELAGGNEQFF. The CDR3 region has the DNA TGCGCCAGCAGTGAACTAGCGGGAGGCAATGAGCAGTTCTTC.